Here is one T cell receptor beta chain with its context. This specimen belongs to a study of T cell repertoires in ileal Crohn's disease. Per germline, CDR1 MNHEY and CDR2 SVGAGI. The CDR3 is 15 amino acids. Trimming shortened V by 5 bases and J by 1 base, and 14 bases separated the two germline ends. The method was immunoSEQ multiplex PCR; TCRdb's version includes in-frame clones alone and lacks a portion of them. The sample has some 14,000 clones, approximately 78% seen once. The genes are TRBV6-5 and TRBJ1-2; D is unresolved. Input material: ileal tissue. This TCR derives from an adult with Crohn's disease. As DNA, the CDR3 is TGTGCCAGCAGTCCCAGCGGGGTCGGTAACTATGGCTACACCTTC. It translates to CASSPSGVGNYGYTF.